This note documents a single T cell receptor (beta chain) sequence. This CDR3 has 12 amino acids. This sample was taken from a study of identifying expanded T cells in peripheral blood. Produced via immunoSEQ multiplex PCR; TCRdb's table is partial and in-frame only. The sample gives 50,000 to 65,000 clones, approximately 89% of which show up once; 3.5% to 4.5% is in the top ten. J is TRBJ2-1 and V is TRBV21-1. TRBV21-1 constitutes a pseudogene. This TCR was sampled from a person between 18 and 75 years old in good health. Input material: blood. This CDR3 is CAGARGRNEQFF. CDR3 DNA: TGTGCCGGGGCGAGGGGGAGGAATGAGCAGTTCTTC.